This T cell receptor (beta chain) was documented in a study of blood T cell repertoires in COVID-19. Looking at the study overall: Both acute and convalescent COVID-19 samples were obtained from the United States, Italy and Spain. T cells, B-cell-depleted T cells, or PBMCs supplied cDNA or gDNA.

V dropped 6 bases and J dropped 6; count of bases not matched to a gene: 8. Germline assignment: CDR1 KGHSH and CDR2 LQKENI. The CDR3 contains 15 residues. As processed by the authors: Using reference gene primer amplification, nucleated cell counts were estimated. Only in-frame clones appear in the TCRdb table, and some are missing; sequencing was by immunoSEQ multiplex PCR. Clone size and V and J calls were adopted from that table, with D and trimming inferred from the DNA. In the table there are 200,000 or so clones, 80% to 90% of which are singletons. The source of this sequence is a human donor in a cohort sampled during active COVID-19. The sequencing sample was made of peripheral blood. The chain recombines TRBV18 with TRBJ1-5; 10 bases match TRBD1. The CDR3 is CASSPGTGVFQPQHF. Written as DNA, the CDR3 is TGTGCCAGCTCCCCCGGGACAGGGGTTTTTCAGCCCCAGCATTTT.